One and the same sample provided the 27 T cell receptor beta chains below, sequenced in a study of blood T cell repertoires in COVID-19. Assay: immunoSEQ multiplex PCR; the TCRdb copy retains only in-frame clones and omits some. The sample has a few hundred thousand clones, 75% to 90% seen once. The source material was peripheral blood. Every receptor here comes from a man aged 30 to 39 with acute or convalescent COVID-19.

This sequence joins TRBV27 and TRBJ2-1, with 7 bases lining up with TRBD1. The CDR3 totals 13 residues. Looked up from germline, CDR1 is MNHEY and CDR2 is SMNVEV (reference sequence). The trim removed 5 bases at V and 4 bases at J, leaving 2 bases unmatched. DNA of the CDR3: TGTGCCAGCAGTCCGGACAGGTACAATGAGCAGTTCTTC. Protein: CASSPDRYNEQFF.

The DNA for the CDR3 is TGTGCCAGTAGTAACAGCTTTGGGCAGGGGCGAAAACTGTTTTTT. Its translation: CASSNSFGQGRKLFF. This chain links TRBV19 with TRBJ1-4; tentative D call: TRBD1 (6 bases). Per the germline V gene, CDR1 is LNHDA and CDR2 is SQIVND (reference sequence). This CDR3 has 15 amino acids. V dropped 4 bases and J dropped 10 bases, with 19 bases sitting between them.

This clone is medium-sized within its sample. The chain combines TRBV5-1 with TRBJ1-2; TRBD1 matches 12 bases. The CDR3 covers 14 residues. V lost 4 bases, J lost 8 bases, and 6 bases stayed unmatched. Germline values: CDR1 SGHRS, CDR2 YFSETQ. This CDR3 is CASSPGQGAEGYTF. The DNA of the CDR3 is TGCGCCAGCAGCCCGGGACAGGGGGCAGAAGGCTACACCTTC.

V usage is TRBV9 and J usage is TRBJ1-5; D gene ambiguous. In germline, CDR1 is SGDLS, CDR2 YYNGEE. The V end lost 2 bases, the J end lost 0 bases, and 18 bases lay between the germline ends. The CDR3 consists of 18 residues. CDR3 sequence reads: CASSVRPRGRYSNQPQHF. The CDR3, as DNA: TGTGCCAGCAGCGTGAGGCCCCGTGGCAGATATAGCAATCAGCCCCAGCATTTT.

This clone is a singleton in its sample. The chain recombines TRBV7-3 with TRBJ1-1; no reliable D call. The V end was cut by 5 bases, the J end by 3 bases, with 10 bases between. CDR1 and CDR2 from the germline V gene are SGHTA and FQGTGA. CDR3 length: 13 residues. CDR3 loop: CASSTTRDTEAFF. The CDR3 DNA reads as TGTGCCAGCAGCACCACCCGGGACACTGAAGCTTTCTTT.

CDR3 coding DNA: TGTGCCAGCAGTACCCCTTGGGCCAGGGACAGGCCCTACGAGCAGTACTTC. It translates to CASSTPWARDRPYEQYF. The V call is TRBV28, the J call TRBJ2-7; 8 bases map to TRBD1. The V and J ends lost 5 bases and 2 bases, in that order; junction bases with no gene match: 14. The CDR3 spans 17 residues. CDR1 and CDR2 (germline): MDHEN, SYDVKM.

This chain uses TRBV15 with TRBJ1-4, with D hard to call. The V gene lost 0 bases and the J gene lost 5 bases, with 4 bases spanning the gap. Germline V gene lookup returns CDR1 LNHNV and CDR2 YYDKDF (reference sequence). The CDR3 extends over 13 amino acids. CDR3 DNA sequence: TGTGCCACCAGCAGAGATATAAATGAAAAACTGTTTTTT. Protein: CATSRDINEKLFF.

The chain combines TRBV19 with TRBJ2-5; the D gene is possibly TRBD1 (5 bases). Germline loops: CDR1 LNHDA, CDR2 SQIVND (reference sequence). The germline V and J ends were trimmed by 2 bases and 1 base, with 11 bases remaining between them. CDR3 size: 15 residues. Here the CDR3 DNA reads TGTGCCAGTAGTATAAGTCTAGACAGCCAAGAGACCCAGTACTTC. Residues: CASSISLDSQETQYF.

This chain uses TRBV10-2 with TRBJ1-5; 8 bases line up with TRBD1. The J segment lost 2 bases and the V segment lost 5 bases, leaving 5 bases of the junction unmatched. This CDR3 region has 15 residues. Germline lookup yields CDR1 WSHSY and CDR2 SAAADI. CDR3: CASSPGGAGNQPQHF. CDR3 nucleotide sequence: TGCGCCAGCAGTCCAGGGGGCGCTGGCAATCAGCCCCAGCATTTT.

The chain recombines TRBV16 with TRBJ1-2; weak D call: TRBD1 (6 bases). This CDR3 region has 13 residues. Trimming removed 2 bases from V and 5 bases from J, with 9 bases in between. From germline, CDR1 is KGHSY and CDR2 FQNENV. The chain's CDR3 is CASSQGQSYGYTF. DNA for the CDR3: TGTGCCAGCAGCCAAGGACAGAGTTATGGCTACACCTTC.

The chain links TRBV5-1 to TRBJ2-1, with TRBD2 matching over 9 bases. In germline, CDR1 is SGHRS, CDR2 YFSETQ. J lost 2 bases, V lost 1 base, and 4 bases had no gene match. This CDR3 has 16 residues. CDR3 residues: CASSLMAGGTYNEQFF. In DNA form, the CDR3 reads TGCGCCAGCAGCTTGATGGCGGGGGGGACCTACAATGAGCAGTTCTTC.

The chain uses TRBV3-1 (or the pseudogene TRBV3-2) and TRBJ1-1; 12 nucleotides line up with TRBD1. CDR3 length: 17 amino acids. The germline gives CDR1 LGHDT, CDR2 YNNKEL (reference sequence). The trim removed 3 bases at V and 5 bases at J, leaving 10 bases unmatched. This CDR3 reads CASSQRAGTGGPTEAFF. DNA for the CDR3: TGTGCCAGCAGCCAGAGAGCTGGGACAGGGGGCCCTACTGAAGCTTTCTTT.

This rearrangement joins TRBV30 to TRBJ1-5; D is possibly TRBD1 (6 bases). The V and J ends lost 0 bases and 2 bases respectively, with 8 bases between them. This CDR3 is 14 amino acids long. Germline V gene sequence: CDR1 GTSNPN, CDR2 SVGIG (reference sequence). The CDR3 DNA follows: TGTGCCTGGAGTGTACAGGGCGGCAATCAGCCCCAGCATTTT. Residues: CAWSVQGGNQPQHF.

The table lists this clone with a count of one. This chain uses TRBV18 with TRBJ2-3, with D possibly matching TRBD1 (5 bases). V lost 1 base and J 4 bases, leaving 12 bases between the germline ends. Looked up from germline, CDR1 is KGHSH and CDR2 is LQKENI. The CDR3 has 15 residues. The CDR3: CASSPRGGAADTQYF. The DNA of the CDR3 is TGTGCCAGCTCACCACGGGGTGGGGCGGCAGATACGCAGTATTTT.

This sequence joins TRBV28 and TRBJ1-2; D is uncertain. With 11 bases removed from V and 0 bases from J, the gap between germline ends came to 10 bases. This CDR3 region has 12 residues. Germline lookup yields CDR1 MDHEN and CDR2 SYDVKM. The CDR3 protein is CASVVANYGYTF. The CDR3 coding sequence is TGTGCCTCCGTTGTTGCTAACTATGGCTACACCTTC.

This clone was counted only a few times. V and J are TRBV5-5 and TRBJ1-5; 7 bases agree with TRBD1. The ends lost 0 bases at V and 6 bases at J; junction bases unmatched: 9. The CDR3 sequence is 16 residues long. Germline V gene sequence: CDR1 SGHKS, CDR2 YYEKEE (reference sequence). The CDR3 sequence is CASSLGQGFSGQPQHF. CDR3 DNA sequence: TGTGCCAGCAGCTTGGGACAGGGTTTCTCGGGTCAGCCCCAGCATTTT.

This clone was observed once. This chain uses TRBV2 with TRBJ1-3, with unresolved D. Germline V gene data show CDR1 as SNHLY and CDR2 as FYNNEI. The CDR3 length is 17 residues. V gave up 4 bases and J gave up 1 base, with 17 bases separating them. The DNA of the CDR3 is TGTGCCAGCAGTGCCATTTTACGGTACAGTTCTGGAAACACCATATATTTT. Its translation: CASSAILRYSSGNTIYF.

The J gene is TRBJ1-2, the V gene TRBV5-5, with D tentatively TRBD1 (6 bases). Trimming took off 0 bases at V and 4 bases at J, with 10 bases between the two ends. Germline V CDR1 and CDR2: SGHKS, YYEKEE (reference sequence). The CDR3 has 14 residues. CDR3 residues: CASSLDLTGYGYTF. CDR3 sequence (DNA): TGTGCCAGCAGCTTGGACCTGACAGGCTATGGCTACACCTTC.

This clone was observed at least ten times. The chain combines TRBV30 with TRBJ1-5, with D perhaps matching TRBD1 (5 bases). V was clipped by 6 bases and J by 4 bases, with 10 bases between them. Germline loops: CDR1 GTSNPN, CDR2 SVGIG (reference sequence). The CDR3 sequence is 12 residues long. CDR3 residues: CACQGGNQPQHF. CDR3 DNA: TGTGCCTGCCAGGGAGGAAATCAGCCCCAGCATTTT.

The chain is built from TRBV6-1 and TRBJ1-2; 7 bases map to TRBD1. After removal of 1 base from V and 6 bases from J, the junction contained 11 bases not matched to a gene. Germline CDR1 is MNHNS and CDR2 is SASEGT. The CDR3 extends over 16 amino acids. The CDR3 bases are TGTGCCAGCAGTGAAGTTTTAGGGGGCGTTCGTGATGGCTACACCTTC. This gives the protein CASSEVLGGVRDGYTF.

V and J are TRBV6-5 and TRBJ1-4; D is ambiguous. The CDR3 is made up of 13 amino acids. Per germline, CDR1 MNHEY and CDR2 SVGAGI. Trimming took 5 bases from V and 8 from J, leaving 12 bases between them. The CDR3 DNA is TGTGCCAGCAGTAGGTCGGTGGAGGAAAAACTGTTTTTT. This codes for CASSRSVEEKLFF.

This sequence joins TRBV7-2 and TRBJ2-7, with 11 positions matching TRBD2. This CDR3 comprises 14 residues. The germline V gene has CDR1 SGHTA and CDR2 FQGNSA. V dropped 4 bases and J dropped 4; count of bases not matched to a gene: 3. The CDR3 DNA follows: TGTGCCAGCAGCTCCCGGACTAGCGGGTACGAGCAGTACTTC. As protein: CASSSRTSGYEQYF. The whole variable domain, filled in from reference TRBV7-2 and TRBJ2-7, reads GAGVSQSPSNKVTEKGKDVELRCDPISGHTALYWYRQSLGQGLEFLIYFQGNSAPDKSGLPSDRFSAERTGGSVSTLTIQRTQQEDSAVYLCASSSRTSGYEQYFGPGTRLTVT.

V is TRBV4-1 and J is TRBJ2-1; tentative D call: TRBD1 (5 bases). Germline values: CDR1 MGHRA, CDR2 YSYEKL. The CDR3 has 13 residues. Trimming pared 5 bases from V and 9 bases from J, leaving 14 bases between. The CDR3 reads CASSLLFGAEQFF. CDR3 sequence (DNA): TGCGCCAGCAGCTTGTTGTTTGGGGCTGAGCAGTTCTTC.

This chain's CDR3 is CASRDRGADTQYF. The CDR3 coding sequence is TGTGCCAGCAGGGACAGGGGAGCGGATACGCAGTATTTT. The V call is TRBV6-6, the J call TRBJ2-3; TRBD1 matches at 9 bases. CDR3 length: 13 amino acids. V shed 6 bases and J 6 bases; nucleotides not matched to a gene: 4. Germline loops: CDR1 MNHNY, CDR2 SVGAGI (reference sequence).

The chain couples TRBV12-5 to TRBJ2-7; D perhaps matches TRBD1 (6 bases). V gave up 2 bases and J gave up 2 bases, with 16 bases separating them. This CDR3 has 16 residues. The germline V gene encodes CDR1 LGHNT and CDR2 FRNRAP. The CDR3, as DNA: TGTGCTAGTGGTTTGTCGCCATATGGGGGCGCCTACGAGCAGTACTTC. Translated: CASGLSPYGGAYEQYF.

The chain joins TRBV4-2 to TRBJ2-2; TRBD2 matches at 10 bases. The V segment lost 1 base and the J segment 0 bases; nucleotides outside the gene matches: 8. The CDR3 extends over 19 amino acids. Germline V gene data show CDR1 as LGHNA and CDR2 as YNFKEQ. The CDR3 region has the DNA TGTGCCAGCAGCCAAGTCGGGGCTAGCGGGGGCCCGAACACCGGGGAGCTGTTTTTT. This translates into CASSQVGASGGPNTGELFF.

This rearrangement joins TRBV3-1 (or the pseudogene TRBV3-2) to TRBJ1-2, with 7 nucleotides matching TRBD1. This CDR3 has 13 amino acids. The germline V gene has CDR1 LGHDT and CDR2 YNNKEL (reference sequence). V was pared by 3 bases and J by 9 bases, with 7 bases of the junction left unmatched. Here the CDR3 reads CASSQEDRASYTF. The CDR3 region has the DNA TGTGCCAGCAGCCAGGAAGACAGGGCGAGCTACACCTTC.